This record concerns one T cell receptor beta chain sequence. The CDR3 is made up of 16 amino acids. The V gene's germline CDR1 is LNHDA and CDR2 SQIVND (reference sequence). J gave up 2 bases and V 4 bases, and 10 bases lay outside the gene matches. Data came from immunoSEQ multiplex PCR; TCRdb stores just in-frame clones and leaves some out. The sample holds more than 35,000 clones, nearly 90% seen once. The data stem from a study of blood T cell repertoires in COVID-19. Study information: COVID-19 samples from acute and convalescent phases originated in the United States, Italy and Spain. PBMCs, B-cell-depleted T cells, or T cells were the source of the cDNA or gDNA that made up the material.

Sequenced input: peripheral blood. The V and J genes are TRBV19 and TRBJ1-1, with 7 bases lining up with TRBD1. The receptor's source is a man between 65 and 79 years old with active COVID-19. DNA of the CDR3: TGTGCCAGTAGTACAGAATTGGGACAGATTAACACTGAAGCTTTCTTT. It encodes CASSTELGQINTEAFF.